Listed below are T cell receptor beta chains from one sample, sequenced in a study of blood T cell repertoires in COVID-19. The table came from immunoSEQ multiplex PCR; TCRdb's copy has only in-frame clones and leaves some out. Seen here are over 200,000 clones, more than 70% observed once, and the top ten hold roughly 2.4%. The specimen was PBMCs or T cells enriched from blood (not recorded which). These receptor sequences come from a woman aged 40 to 50 with acute COVID-19. Each CDR3 is given with its conserved first and last residue. The D gene is left open where the match is weak. Clone size, where shown, is once, few, many, or a class for clones that have expanded.

D gene	V gene	clone size	J gene	CDR3 protein	CDR3 DNA
TRBD1	TRBV11-2	few	TRBJ1-6	CASSHDGDRGSPLHF	TGTGCCAGCAGCCACGACGGGGACAGGGGTTCACCCCTCCACTTT
-	TRBV30	few	TRBJ1-2	CAWSPGAGYGYTF	TGTGCCTGGAGTCCCGGTGCGGGCTATGGCTACACCTTC
-	TRBV30	-	TRBJ1-6	CAWSVPGSSYNSPLHF	TGTGCCTGGAGTGTACCGGGGAGCTCCTATAATTCACCCCTCCACTTT
-	TRBV6-5	-	TRBJ1-1	CASGLSGGGAEAFF	TGTGCCAGCGGCCTCAGCGGAGGGGGGGCTGAAGCTTTCTTT
-	TRBV3-1/TRBV3-2	-	TRBJ1-6	CASSQAPNTGSYNSPLHF	TGTGCCAGCAGCCAAGCCCCGAATACAGGGTCCTATAATTCACCCCTCCACTTT
-	TRBV5-4	once	TRBJ2-1	CASSLDMASVLQRWNEQFF	TGTGCCAGCAGCTTGGATATGGCCTCTGTTCTCCAGAGGTGGAATGAGCAGTTCTTC
TRBD2	TRBV30	-	TRBJ2-6	CAWSMRGSSGANVLTF	TGTGCCTGGAGTATGCGGGGGTCCTCTGGGGCCAACGTCCTGACTTTC
TRBD2	TRBV9	-	TRBJ2-3	CASSVDPAGGSADTQYF	TGTGCCAGCAGCGTAGATCCGGCGGGAGGTAGCGCAGATACGCAGTATTTT
-	TRBV6-5	-	TRBJ2-2	CASSPRGAVTGELFF	TGTGCCAGCAGCCCCCGGGGGGCGGTCACCGGGGAGCTGTTTTTT
-	TRBV7-2	-	TRBJ1-2	CASSRDTGNYGYTF	TGTGCCAGCAGCCGGGATACTGGGAACTATGGCTACACCTTC
-	TRBV19	-	TRBJ1-3	CASSIRGSSGNTIYF	TGTGCCAGTAGTATACGAGGGAGCTCTGGAAACACCATATATTTT
-	TRBV4-3	few	TRBJ1-2	CASSQEGVRGYTF	TGCGCCAGCAGCCAAGAAGGAGTAAGAGGCTACACCTTC
-	TRBV7-8	-	TRBJ2-7	CASSVGTLSYEQYF	TGTGCCAGCAGCGTGGGGACATTGTCCTACGAGCAGTACTTC
-	TRBV5-1	once	TRBJ2-1	CASSPTGSPYNEQFF	TGCGCCAGCAGTCCCACAGGCTCCCCCTACAATGAGCAGTTCTTC
-	TRBV2	-	TRBJ1-2	CASTLQGTNYGYTF	TGTGCCAGCACCTTACAGGGAACTAACTATGGCTACACCTTC
TRBD2	TRBV7-7	-	TRBJ2-3	CASSAWLAGDRTDTQYF	TGTGCCAGCAGCGCATGGTTGGCGGGGGACCGCACAGATACGCAGTATTTT
-	TRBV5-4	once	TRBJ2-5	CASSLVGETQYF	TGTGCCAGCAGCTTGGTGGGCGAGACCCAGTACTTC
TRBD2	TRBV6-1	-	TRBJ2-1	CASSEMAGVLNEQFF	TGTGCCAGCAGTGAAATGGCGGGAGTTCTCAATGAGCAGTTCTTC
TRBD2	TRBV7-2	-	TRBJ2-7	CASSLGLAPYEQYF	TGTGCCAGCAGCTTAGGACTAGCGCCCTACGAGCAGTACTTC
-	TRBV20-1	-	TRBJ2-2	CSADSTGELFF	TGCAGTGCTGACTCAACCGGGGAGCTGTTTTTT
TRBD1	TRBV7-6	-	TRBJ1-2	CASSTLPGGGEYYGYTF	TGTGCCAGCAGTACCCTGCCGGGAGGGGGCGAGTACTATGGCTACACCTTC
-	TRBV10-3	-	TRBJ1-2	CAIMKQGNYGYTF	TGTGCCATCATGAAACAGGGTAACTATGGCTACACCTTC
TRBD2	TRBV7-2	-	TRBJ2-1	CASSLVSGGAAYNEQFF	TGTGCCAGCAGCTTAGTCAGCGGGGGGGCCGCTTACAATGAGCAGTTCTTC
-	TRBV7-9	-	TRBJ1-1	CASSVGVAGKRTEAFF	TGTGCCAGCAGCGTCGGAGTTGCAGGGAAGCGCACTGAAGCTTTCTTT
-	TRBV5-1	-	TRBJ1-2	CASSLGHTPLNYGYTF	TGCGCCAGCAGCTTGGGACACACCCCATTAAACTATGGCTACACCTTC
-	TRBV19	-	TRBJ1-1	CASSNLQRTANTEAFF	TGTGCCAGTAGTAATTTACAACGGACAGCGAACACTGAAGCTTTCTTT
-	TRBV18	-	TRBJ1-1	CASSPSLTGNTEAFF	TGTGCCAGCTCACCCAGCCTGACAGGGAACACTGAAGCTTTCTTT
-	TRBV7-2	-	TRBJ2-2	CASSLVSGYGELFF	TGTGCCAGCAGCTTAGTATCAGGGTACGGGGAGCTGTTTTTT
-	TRBV7-7	-	TRBJ2-5	CASSLVSGSRETQYF	TGTGCTAGCAGCTTAGTCTCAGGGTCGCGGGAGACCCAGTACTTC
-	TRBV6-1	-	TRBJ1-2	CASSEVQGPNYGYTF	TGTGCCAGCAGTGAAGTACAGGGACCTAACTATGGCTACACCTTC
TRBD2	TRBV5-1	-	TRBJ2-3	CASSLGLAGGSSTDTQYF	TGCGCCAGCAGCTTGGGACTAGCGGGGGGCAGTAGCACAGATACGCAGTATTTT
-	TRBV4-3	-	TRBJ1-2	CASSRRTDGAHGYTF	TGCGCCAGCAGCCGCCGGACTGACGGCGCCCATGGCTACACCTTC
TRBD2	TRBV30	once	TRBJ2-1	CAWSGLAGDNEQFF	TGTGCCTGGAGTGGACTAGCGGGAGACAATGAGCAGTTCTTC